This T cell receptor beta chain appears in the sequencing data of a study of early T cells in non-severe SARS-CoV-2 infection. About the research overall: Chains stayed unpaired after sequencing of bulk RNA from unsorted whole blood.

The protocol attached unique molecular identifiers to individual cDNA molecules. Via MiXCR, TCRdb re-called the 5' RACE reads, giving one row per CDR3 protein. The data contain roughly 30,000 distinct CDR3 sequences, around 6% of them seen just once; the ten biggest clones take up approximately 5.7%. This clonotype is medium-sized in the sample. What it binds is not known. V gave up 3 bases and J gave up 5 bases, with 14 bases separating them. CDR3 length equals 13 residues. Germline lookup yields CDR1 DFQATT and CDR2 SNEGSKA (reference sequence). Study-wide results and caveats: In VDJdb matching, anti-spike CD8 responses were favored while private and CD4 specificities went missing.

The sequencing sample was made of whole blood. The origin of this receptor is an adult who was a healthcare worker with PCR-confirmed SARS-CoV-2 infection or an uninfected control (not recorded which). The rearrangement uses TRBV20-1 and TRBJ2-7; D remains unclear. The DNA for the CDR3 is TGCAGTGCTAGCGCTTCGAGCTTCCACGAGCAGTACTTC. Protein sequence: CSASASSFHEQYF.